The source of this T cell receptor beta chain is a study of PD-1 blockade in classical Hodgkin lymphoma. Trimming took off 4 bases at V and 8 bases at J, with 14 bases between the two ends. The CDR3 consists of 13 residues. CDR1 is MDHEN, CDR2 SYDVKM, per germline. Each of the patients experienced relapse following autologous stem cell transplantation, and their brentuximab vedotin exposure differed. Sequencing was performed with immunoSEQ multiplex PCR; in TCRdb, only in-frame clones are kept and a portion is missing. The data hold about 32,000 clones, with 65% to 90% observed a single time. Material: peripheral blood mononuclear cells (PBMCs), obtained at baseline. The receptor was derived from a human donor with classical Hodgkin lymphoma. The rearrangement links TRBV28 to TRBJ1-2; D unresolved. The CDR3 is CASSSTGRPGYTF. The CDR3 DNA sequence: TGTGCCAGCAGTTCAACCGGGCGTCCGGGCTACACCTTC.